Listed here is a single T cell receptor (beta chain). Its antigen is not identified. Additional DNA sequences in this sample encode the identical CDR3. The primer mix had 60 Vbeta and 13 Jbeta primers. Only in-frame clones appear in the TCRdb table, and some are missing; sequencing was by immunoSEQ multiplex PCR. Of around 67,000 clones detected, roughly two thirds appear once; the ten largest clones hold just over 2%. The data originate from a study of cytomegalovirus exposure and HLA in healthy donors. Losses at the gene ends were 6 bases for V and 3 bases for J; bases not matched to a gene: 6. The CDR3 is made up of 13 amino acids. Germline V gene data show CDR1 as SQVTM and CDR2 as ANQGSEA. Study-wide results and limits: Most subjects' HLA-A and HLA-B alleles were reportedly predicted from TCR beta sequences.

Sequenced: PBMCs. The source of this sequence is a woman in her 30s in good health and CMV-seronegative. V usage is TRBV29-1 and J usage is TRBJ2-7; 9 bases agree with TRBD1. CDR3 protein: CSVVGQGRYEQYF. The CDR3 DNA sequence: TGCAGCGTAGTGGGACAGGGACGCTACGAGCAGTACTTC.